This is a list of T cell receptor beta chains from one sample in a study of T cells in Graves' hyperthyroidism and ophthalmopathy. MiXCR, applied by TCRdb to the multiplex PCR reads, yields one record per CDR3 protein. The sample comprises approximately 630,000 distinct CDR3 sequences, 15% to 20% of which are singletons, and 3.8% rests with the top ten. The source material was blood. These TCRs come from a woman aged 25-40 years with Graves' hyperthyroidism. Both conserved end residues are part of each CDR3. D genes are given only for firm matches. Rows may omit the clone size; those that give it use once, few, many or a size class.

TRBV2	-	few	TRBJ2-5	TGTGCCAGCAGCTACGGACAGCTCCAAGAGACCCAGTACTTC	CASSYGQLQETQYF
TRBV11-2	TRBD1	few	TRBJ2-7	TGTGCCAGCAGCTTGTTTACCGGGACAGAAACCTACGAGCAGTACTTC	CASSLFTGTETYEQYF
TRBV19	-	-	TRBJ2-1	TGTGCCAGTAGTATAGTACAGGGTTTTAATGAGCAGTTCTTC	CASSIVQGFNEQFF
TRBV30	-	few	TRBJ2-6	TGTGCCTGGGCACGTCGCCGGGTAGGGGCCAACGTCCTGACTTTC	CAWARRRVGANVLTF
TRBV9	TRBD2	few	TRBJ2-1	TGTGCCAGCAGCGTAGACGGACGGGAGGGTACCTACAATGAGCAGTTCTTC	CASSVDGREGTYNEQFF
TRBV2	-	many	TRBJ2-3	TGTGCCAGCAGTGAGGAGGGGGCGCTTTCAGATACGCAGTATTTT	CASSEEGALSDTQYF
TRBV27	-	-	TRBJ1-2	TGTGCCAGCAGTTTAGGGCAGACGAACGTCTATGGCTACACCTTC	CASSLGQTNVYGYTF
TRBV25-1	TRBD2	-	TRBJ2-2	TGTGCCAGCAGTGACCCCGACCCGACTAGCGGAAGACCGAACACCGGGGAGCTGTTTTTT	CASSDPDPTSGRPNTGELFF
TRBV3-1	-	many	TRBJ2-7	TGTGCCAGCAGCCAAGCTCTGGGCGAGCAGTACTTC	CASSQALGEQYF
TRBV20-1	-	many	TRBJ2-1	TGCAGTGCTAGAAGCCGCGGGATGAAATACAATGAGCAGTTCTTC	CSARSRGMKYNEQFF
TRBV14	-	-	TRBJ2-3	TGTGCCAGCAGCCAAGTGACAGCACCAGATACGCAGTATTTT	CASSQVTAPDTQYF
TRBV7-9	TRBD2	-	TRBJ2-3	TGTGCCAGCAGCTCGACCCGGACTAGCGGGAGAGCAGATACGCAGTATTTT	CASSSTRTSGRADTQYF
TRBV6-1	TRBD2	-	TRBJ2-1	TGTGCCAGCAGACGGACTAGCGGGAAGCGAAATGAGCAGTTCTTC	CASRRTSGKRNEQFF
TRBV25-1	TRBD1	-	TRBJ1-2	TGTGCCAGCAGTGATTTAGGGACAGGGGCCTCTGGCTACACCTTC	CASSDLGTGASGYTF
TRBV20-1	-	few	TRBJ1-5	TGCAGTGCTAGCCTTTGGGGGCAGGCAAGCAATCAGCCCCAGCATTTT	CSASLWGQASNQPQHF
TRBV20-1	TRBD2	many	TRBJ2-3	TGCAGTGCTAGAGACTGGCGGGACTACACAGATACGCAGTATTTT	CSARDWRDYTDTQYF
TRBV5-6	-	-	TRBJ2-2	TGTGCCACCGCGGACAGACCCACGGCCACCGGGGAGCTGTTTTTT	CATADRPTATGELFF
TRBV5-1	-	few	TRBJ2-2	TGCGCCAGCAGCTACCAGATCGGCACCGGGGAGCTGTTTTTT	CASSYQIGTGELFF
TRBV20-1	TRBD2	few	TRBJ2-7	TGCAGTGCTAAGACTAGCGGGAGGTCCAACTCCTACGGGCAGTACTTC	CSAKTSGRSNSYGQYF
TRBV7-9	-	-	TRBJ2-7	TGTGCCAGCAGCTTTTGGACCAGCCCCACCTACGAGCAGTACTTC	CASSFWTSPTYEQYF
TRBV19	-	-	TRBJ1-1	TGTGCCAGTACCACCAGGGCCAAGAACACTGAAGCTTTCTTT	CASTTRAKNTEAFF
TRBV5-1	-	many	TRBJ2-7	TGCGCCAGCAGCTTGGAACAGACAGAGCAGTACTTC	CASSLEQTEQYF
TRBV11-2	-	many	TRBJ1-3	TGTGCCAGCAGCCCAACTCAGGGCGGTTTCTCTGGAAACACCATATATTTT	CASSPTQGGFSGNTIYF
TRBV9	TRBD1	few	TRBJ2-2	TGTGCCAGCAGACAGGGACAGGTGAACACCGGGGAGCTGTTTTTT	CASRQGQVNTGELFF
TRBV7-2	-	many	TRBJ2-5	TGTGCCAGCAGCTTCAGGGCGTCCTCAAACCAAGAGACCCAGTACTTC	CASSFRASSNQETQYF
TRBV9	TRBD2	few	TRBJ2-7	TGTGCCAGCAGCGTCGGGACTAGCGGGTTCTACGAGCAGTACTTC	CASSVGTSGFYEQYF
TRBV11-2	-	many	TRBJ2-3	TGTGCCAGCAGCGCCCGGGACAACCTCCGAGATACGCAGTATTTT	CASSARDNLRDTQYF
TRBV11-3	-	few	TRBJ2-1	TGTGCCAGCAGCTTAGTAGCTGGGGCTGAACAGTTCTTC	CASSLVAGAEQFF
TRBV7-3	-	-	TRBJ2-7	TGTGCCAGCAGCCCCCGGGGAGGACTGGACCCCTACGAGCAGTACTTC	CASSPRGGLDPYEQYF
TRBV29-1	TRBD1	many	TRBJ1-1	TGCAGCGTTGAACCCCAGGGGGTTGGAACTGAAGCTTTCTTT	CSVEPQGVGTEAFF
TRBV28	-	few	TRBJ2-5	TGTGCCAGCAGTTTAAAGGGCAGGGGCTGGGAGACCCAGTACTTC	CASSLKGRGWETQYF
TRBV20-1	-	-	TRBJ2-4	TGCAGTGCTAGAGAGCAGGGTGTGCGGAGAAACATTCAGTACTTC	CSAREQGVRRNIQYF
TRBV12-3/TRBV12-4	TRBD1	many	TRBJ1-5	TGTGCCAGCAGTTTAAGAACAGGGGGGCTGAGGCAGCCCCAGCATTTT	CASSLRTGGLRQPQHF
TRBV27	-	many	TRBJ2-2	TGTGCCAGCAGTTTATTAGGAGCGTCCGGGGAGCTGTTTTTT	CASSLLGASGELFF
TRBV12-3/TRBV12-4	TRBD2	many	TRBJ2-5	TGTGCCAGCAGTTTTTCGGGTTTAGGGCGGGAGCGCTCAGAGACCCAGTACTTC	CASSFSGLGRERSETQYF
TRBV2	-	many	TRBJ2-1	TGTGCCAGCAAAGCGCGGAACGCGGTCGTAAATGAGCAGTTCTTC	CASKARNAVVNEQFF
TRBV7-3	TRBD2	-	TRBJ2-5	TGTGCCAGCAGCTTAGTGACTAGCGGGAGGCCCGCGGGGACCCAGTACTTC	CASSLVTSGRPAGTQYF
TRBV30	-	many	TRBJ2-7	TGTGCCTGGAGTAGAGGATCCCACTACGAGCAGTACTTC	CAWSRGSHYEQYF
TRBV5-5	-	-	TRBJ2-3	TGTGCCAGCAGCGTGACAGAGTTCACAGATACGCAGTATTTT	CASSVTEFTDTQYF
TRBV7-9	TRBD2	many	TRBJ2-1	TGTGCCAGCAGCTTGGGACTAGCGGGGGAGCAGTTCTTC	CASSLGLAGEQFF
TRBV6-2/TRBV6-3	TRBD2	few	TRBJ2-1	TGTGCCAGCACCGGGACTAGCGGGATTGAGCAGTTCTTC	CASTGTSGIEQFF
TRBV12-3/TRBV12-4	TRBD2	many	TRBJ2-2	TGTGCCAGCAGTTTTCGTCCGCCTAGCGGGGTGAACACCGGGGAGCTGTTTTTT	CASSFRPPSGVNTGELFF
TRBV29-1	-	few	TRBJ2-5	TGCAGCGTTGAACAGGGCCAAGAGACCCAGTACTTC	CSVEQGQETQYF
TRBV10-3	TRBD1	few	TRBJ2-7	TGTGCCATCAGTACGGGACAGAACACCTACGAGCAGTACTTC	CAISTGQNTYEQYF
TRBV5-5	TRBD1	few	TRBJ1-2	TGTGCCAGCAGATCCGGGACAGGGGGTTCAGGCTACACCTTC	CASRSGTGGSGYTF
TRBV20-1	TRBD1	-	TRBJ1-6	TGCAGTGCTAGAGTCCCGGGACAGGGGATCTATGAATCACCCCTCCACTTT	CSARVPGQGIYESPLHF
TRBV19	-	once	TRBJ1-1	TGTGCCAGTAGTATAATGTATAGCACTGAAGCTTTCTTT	CASSIMYSTEAFF